These 23 T cell receptor beta chains originate from one sample sequenced in a study of blood T cell repertoires in COVID-19. TCRdb's copy holds only in-frame clones and misses some; the assay was immunoSEQ multiplex PCR. The repertoire holds some 130,000 clones, with roughly four fifths as singletons. Sequencing was performed on peripheral blood. The receptors derive from a human donor in a cohort sampled during active COVID-19.

The CDR3 DNA reads TGCGCCAGCAGCTTAAGTAGCGGGGGGGCCTATCGCGTCGATACGCAGTATTTT. Translation: CASSLSSGGAYRVDTQYF. V is TRBV5-1 and J is TRBJ2-3; 11 nucleotides agree with TRBD2. The CDR3 consists of 18 residues. Trimming cost V 2 bases and J 6 bases; bases outside gene matches: 14. Germline V gene sequence: CDR1 SGHRS, CDR2 YFSETQ.

This sequence joins TRBV7-3 and TRBJ2-5, with D possibly matching TRBD2 (6 bases). The CDR3 contains 13 residues. Trimming pared 5 bases from V and 3 bases from J, leaving 10 bases between. Per the germline V gene, CDR1 is SGHTA and CDR2 is FQGTGA. The CDR3 loop reads CASSLGTEETQYF. Here the CDR3 DNA reads TGTGCCAGCAGCCTCGGGACTGAAGAGACCCAGTACTTC.

The chain joins TRBV5-1 to TRBJ2-2; 9 bases line up with TRBD2. With 0 bases clipped from V and 2 bases from J, the junction kept 5 bases outside the gene matches. Germline V gene data show CDR1 as SGHRS and CDR2 as YFSETQ. The CDR3 consists of 17 residues. CDR3: CASSLDLAGANTGELFF. CDR3 DNA: TGCGCCAGCAGCTTGGATTTAGCGGGGGCAAACACCGGGGAGCTGTTTTTT.

In this sample, this clone turned up a few times. The genes are TRBV29-1 and TRBJ1-1; D remains unclear. The ends were cut back, 5 bases at V and 3 bases at J, with 13 bases in the middle. This CDR3 has 13 amino acids. Germline lookup yields CDR1 SQVTM and CDR2 ANQGSEA. CDR3 amino acids: CSVNSGVDTEAFF. CDR3 nucleotide sequence: TGCAGCGTTAATTCAGGTGTGGACACTGAAGCTTTCTTT.

The DNA for the CDR3 is TGCGCCAGCAGCCAAGACGGACAGGGAATAACCTACGAGCAGTACTTC. Its translation: CASSQDGQGITYEQYF. The chain carries TRBV4-1 and TRBJ2-7; 8 positions match TRBD1. CDR1 MGHRA and CDR2 YSYEKL come from the germline V gene. The junction had 6 bases not matched to a gene; V was cut back by 0 bases and J by 2 bases. This CDR3 contains 16 residues.

This rearrangement joins TRBV14 to TRBJ2-7; 7 nucleotides align to TRBD1. Germline CDR1 is SGHDN and CDR2 is FVKESK. V shed 3 bases and J 4 bases; nucleotides not matched to a gene: 15. CDR3 length: 17 residues. In DNA form, the CDR3 reads TGTGCCAGCAGCCATCCACGGGCAGGGGGTTTCGGTTACGAGCAGTACTTC. This translates into CASSHPRAGGFGYEQYF.

The genes are TRBV5-1 and TRBJ1-3; D is unclear. The CDR3 spans 16 residues. Trimming removed 4 bases at V and 2 bases at J, with 16 bases between. CDR1 SGHRS and CDR2 YFSETQ come from the germline V gene. The CDR3 sequence: CASSTLGRDPGNTIYF. CDR3 DNA: TGCGCCAGCAGCACACTGGGGAGGGATCCTGGAAACACCATATATTTT.

This clone has just a few counts. The V and J genes are TRBV4-1 and TRBJ2-5; 8 nucleotides line up with TRBD1. The V segment lost 0 bases and the J segment 1 base; nucleotides outside the gene matches: 7. The CDR3 sequence is 17 residues long. Per germline, CDR1 MGHRA and CDR2 YSYEKL. For the CDR3, the DNA is TGCGCCAGCAGCCAAGATGACCAGGGGGCGCTCCAAGAGACCCAGTACTTC. It encodes CASSQDDQGALQETQYF.

The CDR3 region has the DNA TGTGCCAGCAGCTCACGGCAGGGACTAGCTTTCTTT. Translated: CASSSRQGLAFF. The rearrangement uses TRBV7-8 and TRBJ1-1; tentative D call: TRBD1 (5 bases). V was pared by 4 bases and J by 10 bases, with 13 bases between. Germline V gives CDR1 SGHVS, CDR2 FQNEAQ. The CDR3 contains 12 residues.

The chain combines TRBV11-2 with TRBJ2-3; 8 positions match TRBD2. This CDR3 contains 15 residues. Trimming at V came to 5 bases and at J to 3 bases, leaving 7 bases not matched to a gene. Germline CDR1 SGHAT, CDR2 FQNNGV. CDR3 DNA sequence: TGTGCCAGCAGCGCAAAAAGCGGGGGTACAGATACGCAGTATTTT. This sequence encodes CASSAKSGGTDTQYF.

The sample holds a few counts of this clone. The same CDR3 also results from other DNA sequences found in this sample. The V gene is TRBV9, the J gene TRBJ1-5, with no clear D. Trimming shortened V by 0 bases and J by 4 bases, and 8 bases separated the two germline ends. The CDR3 extends over 14 amino acids. CDR1 SGDLS and CDR2 YYNGEE come from the germline V gene. The CDR3 region is CASSVDSGNQPQHF. CDR3 nucleotides: TGTGCCAGCAGCGTAGACTCGGGAAATCAGCCCCAGCATTTT.

The CDR3 sequence: CASSLEGFSGSEQYF. DNA for the CDR3: TGCGCCAGCAGCTTGGAGGGCTTTTCGGGAAGCGAGCAGTACTTC. V is TRBV5-1 and J is TRBJ2-7, with a possible D match to TRBD2 (5 bases). The germline CDR1 and CDR2 sequences are SGHRS and YFSETQ. This CDR3 region has 15 residues. V was cut by 0 bases and J by 6 bases, with 16 bases left in between.

The chain uses TRBV30 and TRBJ1-5; possibly TRBD1 for D (5 bases). V was clipped by 4 bases and J by 3 bases, with 10 bases between them. This CDR3 is built from 13 residues. CDR1 is GTSNPN and CDR2 is SVGIG in the germline V gene (reference sequence). CDR3 nucleotides: TGTGCCTGGAAAGCAGGGCCCAATCAGCCCCAGCATTTT. It encodes CAWKAGPNQPQHF.

The J gene is TRBJ1-6, the V gene TRBV27; D is unclear. The CDR3 loop spans 15 amino acids. V was shortened by 7 bases and J by 10 bases, with 20 bases between the two germline ends. Germline V gives CDR1 MNHEY, CDR2 SMNVEV (reference sequence). CDR3 sequence reads: CASTFNPGMESPLHF. CDR3 DNA sequence: TGTGCCAGCACCTTCAATCCCGGGATGGAGTCACCCCTCCACTTT.

In the case of this clone: In the same sample, other DNA sequences code for this CDR3. This chain joins TRBV18 and TRBJ2-5, with 7 bases lining up with TRBD1. The CDR3 covers 13 residues. With 4 bases clipped from V and 2 bases from J, the junction kept 1 base outside the gene matches. Germline CDR1 reads KGHSH; CDR2 reads LQKENI. The CDR3, as DNA: TGTGCCAGCTCACGGGACAGACAAGAGACCCAGTACTTC. Translating it yields CASSRDRQETQYF.

The CDR3 DNA reads TGTGCCAGTAAGGTGGGGGGTACCTACAATGAGCAGTTCTTC. Translating it yields CASKVGGTYNEQFF. This chain uses TRBV19 with TRBJ2-1; possibly TRBD2 for D (6 bases). V lost 7 bases and J lost 2, with 12 bases in between. The length of the CDR3 is 14 residues. CDR1 is LNHDA, CDR2 SQIVND, per germline (reference sequence).

The J gene is TRBJ1-5, the V gene TRBV19, with 8 positions matching TRBD1. The CDR3 length is 20 residues. V trimming: 1 base; J trimming: 2 bases; junction bases outside the gene matches: 16. The germline CDR1 and CDR2 sequences are LNHDA and SQIVND (reference sequence). The DNA of the CDR3 is TGTGCCAGTAGTATAGGAGCGGACAGGGTCTGGTATTCGGGCAATCAGCCCCAGCATTTT. It encodes CASSIGADRVWYSGNQPQHF.

V usage is TRBV5-6 and J usage is TRBJ1-2, with D maybe TRBD1 (6 bases). This CDR3 is 17 amino acids long. Germline V gives CDR1 SGHDT, CDR2 YYEEEE. The ends were cut back, 2 bases at V and 4 bases at J, with 21 bases in the middle. The CDR3 sequence is CASSLQGVGALGYGYTF. The CDR3 nucleotides read TGTGCCAGCAGCTTACAGGGAGTCGGGGCTTTAGGCTATGGCTACACCTTC.

This rearrangement joins TRBV6-5 to TRBJ1-6; TRBD1 aligns across 9 bases. CDR1 and CDR2 (germline): MNHEY, SVGAGI. The CDR3 runs 14 residues. With 6 bases clipped from V and 13 bases from J, the junction kept 10 bases outside the gene matches. The CDR3 nucleotides are TGTGCCAGCAGCCGGGGACAGGGAAAGGATCCCCTCCACTTT. Its protein is CASSRGQGKDPLHF.

The CDR3 region is CASSNDGSYNEQFF. In DNA, the CDR3 is TGTGCCAGCAGCAATGACGGGTCCTACAATGAGCAGTTCTTC. V is TRBV7-6 and J is TRBJ2-1; no clear D. Trimming pared 5 bases from V and 1 base from J, leaving 9 bases between. The CDR3 spans 14 residues. Looked up from germline, CDR1 is SGHVS and CDR2 is FNYEAQ.

The J gene is TRBJ1-1, the V gene TRBV9; D remains ambiguous. CDR1 is SGDLS, CDR2 YYNGEE, per germline. V was clipped by 0 bases and J by 4 bases, with 16 bases between them. This CDR3 spans 16 amino acids. Here the CDR3 reads CASSVGALRETTEAFF. The CDR3 DNA reads TGTGCCAGCAGCGTAGGGGCCCTTCGGGAAACCACTGAAGCTTTCTTT. The variable domain in full, with the rest retrieved from reference TRBV9 and TRBJ1-1, is DSGVTQTPKHLITATGQRVTLRCSPRSGDLSVYWYQQSLDQGLQFLIQYYNGEERAKGNILERFSAQQFPDLHSELNLSSLELGDSALYFCASSVGALRETTEAFFGQGTRLTVV.

The V gene is TRBV30, the J gene TRBJ1-2; 9 bases are shared with TRBD1. Per the germline V gene, CDR1 is GTSNPN and CDR2 is SVGIG (reference sequence). The CDR3 contains 14 residues. V gave up 0 bases and J gave up 8 bases; unmatched junction bases: 7. In DNA, the CDR3 is TGTGCCTGGAGTGTGAACAGGGGGCTAGGAGGCTACACCTTC. Protein: CAWSVNRGLGGYTF.

The chain uses TRBV5-6 and TRBJ2-1, with D perhaps matching TRBD2 (7 bases). The V gene lost 0 bases and the J gene lost 5 bases, with 12 bases spanning the gap. Germline loops: CDR1 SGHDT, CDR2 YYEEEE. The CDR3 consists of 15 residues. The CDR3, as DNA: TGTGCCAGCAGCTTGGCGGGGGGCCTCGACAATGAGCAGTTCTTC. This gives the protein CASSLAGGLDNEQFF.